This paragraph reports one T cell receptor beta chain. The target antigen is unknown. The CDR3 contains 16 residues. V was cut by 5 bases and J by 4 bases, with 20 bases left in between. CDR1 MNHNY and CDR2 SVGAGI come from the germline V gene (reference sequence). The sample comes from a study of T cell repertoires in ileal Crohn's disease. As for the study in general: At surgery, about 38% of patients smoked, with median disease duration roughly 7.2 years. About half of patients got postoperative therapy: around ten thiopurines, fewer than 20 anti-TNF. Surgery for a complication: stricturing in roughly 61%, penetrating in 39%.

Study conclusions and caveats: Compared with non-smokers, active smokers at surgery showed more clonal expansions.

Clones were read by immunoSEQ multiplex PCR, and TCRdb kept only the in-frame ones, dropping some. The table shows about 13,000 clones, with over 60% occurring only once. The J gene is TRBJ1-2, the V gene TRBV6-6, with a possible D match to TRBD1 (6 bases). This receptor was obtained from an adult with Crohn's disease. Material for sequencing was ileal tissue. CDR3 sequence: CASSRNEQGSGYGYTF. Written as DNA, the CDR3 is TGTGCCAGCAGTCGGAACGAACAGGGAAGCGGCTATGGCTACACCTTC.